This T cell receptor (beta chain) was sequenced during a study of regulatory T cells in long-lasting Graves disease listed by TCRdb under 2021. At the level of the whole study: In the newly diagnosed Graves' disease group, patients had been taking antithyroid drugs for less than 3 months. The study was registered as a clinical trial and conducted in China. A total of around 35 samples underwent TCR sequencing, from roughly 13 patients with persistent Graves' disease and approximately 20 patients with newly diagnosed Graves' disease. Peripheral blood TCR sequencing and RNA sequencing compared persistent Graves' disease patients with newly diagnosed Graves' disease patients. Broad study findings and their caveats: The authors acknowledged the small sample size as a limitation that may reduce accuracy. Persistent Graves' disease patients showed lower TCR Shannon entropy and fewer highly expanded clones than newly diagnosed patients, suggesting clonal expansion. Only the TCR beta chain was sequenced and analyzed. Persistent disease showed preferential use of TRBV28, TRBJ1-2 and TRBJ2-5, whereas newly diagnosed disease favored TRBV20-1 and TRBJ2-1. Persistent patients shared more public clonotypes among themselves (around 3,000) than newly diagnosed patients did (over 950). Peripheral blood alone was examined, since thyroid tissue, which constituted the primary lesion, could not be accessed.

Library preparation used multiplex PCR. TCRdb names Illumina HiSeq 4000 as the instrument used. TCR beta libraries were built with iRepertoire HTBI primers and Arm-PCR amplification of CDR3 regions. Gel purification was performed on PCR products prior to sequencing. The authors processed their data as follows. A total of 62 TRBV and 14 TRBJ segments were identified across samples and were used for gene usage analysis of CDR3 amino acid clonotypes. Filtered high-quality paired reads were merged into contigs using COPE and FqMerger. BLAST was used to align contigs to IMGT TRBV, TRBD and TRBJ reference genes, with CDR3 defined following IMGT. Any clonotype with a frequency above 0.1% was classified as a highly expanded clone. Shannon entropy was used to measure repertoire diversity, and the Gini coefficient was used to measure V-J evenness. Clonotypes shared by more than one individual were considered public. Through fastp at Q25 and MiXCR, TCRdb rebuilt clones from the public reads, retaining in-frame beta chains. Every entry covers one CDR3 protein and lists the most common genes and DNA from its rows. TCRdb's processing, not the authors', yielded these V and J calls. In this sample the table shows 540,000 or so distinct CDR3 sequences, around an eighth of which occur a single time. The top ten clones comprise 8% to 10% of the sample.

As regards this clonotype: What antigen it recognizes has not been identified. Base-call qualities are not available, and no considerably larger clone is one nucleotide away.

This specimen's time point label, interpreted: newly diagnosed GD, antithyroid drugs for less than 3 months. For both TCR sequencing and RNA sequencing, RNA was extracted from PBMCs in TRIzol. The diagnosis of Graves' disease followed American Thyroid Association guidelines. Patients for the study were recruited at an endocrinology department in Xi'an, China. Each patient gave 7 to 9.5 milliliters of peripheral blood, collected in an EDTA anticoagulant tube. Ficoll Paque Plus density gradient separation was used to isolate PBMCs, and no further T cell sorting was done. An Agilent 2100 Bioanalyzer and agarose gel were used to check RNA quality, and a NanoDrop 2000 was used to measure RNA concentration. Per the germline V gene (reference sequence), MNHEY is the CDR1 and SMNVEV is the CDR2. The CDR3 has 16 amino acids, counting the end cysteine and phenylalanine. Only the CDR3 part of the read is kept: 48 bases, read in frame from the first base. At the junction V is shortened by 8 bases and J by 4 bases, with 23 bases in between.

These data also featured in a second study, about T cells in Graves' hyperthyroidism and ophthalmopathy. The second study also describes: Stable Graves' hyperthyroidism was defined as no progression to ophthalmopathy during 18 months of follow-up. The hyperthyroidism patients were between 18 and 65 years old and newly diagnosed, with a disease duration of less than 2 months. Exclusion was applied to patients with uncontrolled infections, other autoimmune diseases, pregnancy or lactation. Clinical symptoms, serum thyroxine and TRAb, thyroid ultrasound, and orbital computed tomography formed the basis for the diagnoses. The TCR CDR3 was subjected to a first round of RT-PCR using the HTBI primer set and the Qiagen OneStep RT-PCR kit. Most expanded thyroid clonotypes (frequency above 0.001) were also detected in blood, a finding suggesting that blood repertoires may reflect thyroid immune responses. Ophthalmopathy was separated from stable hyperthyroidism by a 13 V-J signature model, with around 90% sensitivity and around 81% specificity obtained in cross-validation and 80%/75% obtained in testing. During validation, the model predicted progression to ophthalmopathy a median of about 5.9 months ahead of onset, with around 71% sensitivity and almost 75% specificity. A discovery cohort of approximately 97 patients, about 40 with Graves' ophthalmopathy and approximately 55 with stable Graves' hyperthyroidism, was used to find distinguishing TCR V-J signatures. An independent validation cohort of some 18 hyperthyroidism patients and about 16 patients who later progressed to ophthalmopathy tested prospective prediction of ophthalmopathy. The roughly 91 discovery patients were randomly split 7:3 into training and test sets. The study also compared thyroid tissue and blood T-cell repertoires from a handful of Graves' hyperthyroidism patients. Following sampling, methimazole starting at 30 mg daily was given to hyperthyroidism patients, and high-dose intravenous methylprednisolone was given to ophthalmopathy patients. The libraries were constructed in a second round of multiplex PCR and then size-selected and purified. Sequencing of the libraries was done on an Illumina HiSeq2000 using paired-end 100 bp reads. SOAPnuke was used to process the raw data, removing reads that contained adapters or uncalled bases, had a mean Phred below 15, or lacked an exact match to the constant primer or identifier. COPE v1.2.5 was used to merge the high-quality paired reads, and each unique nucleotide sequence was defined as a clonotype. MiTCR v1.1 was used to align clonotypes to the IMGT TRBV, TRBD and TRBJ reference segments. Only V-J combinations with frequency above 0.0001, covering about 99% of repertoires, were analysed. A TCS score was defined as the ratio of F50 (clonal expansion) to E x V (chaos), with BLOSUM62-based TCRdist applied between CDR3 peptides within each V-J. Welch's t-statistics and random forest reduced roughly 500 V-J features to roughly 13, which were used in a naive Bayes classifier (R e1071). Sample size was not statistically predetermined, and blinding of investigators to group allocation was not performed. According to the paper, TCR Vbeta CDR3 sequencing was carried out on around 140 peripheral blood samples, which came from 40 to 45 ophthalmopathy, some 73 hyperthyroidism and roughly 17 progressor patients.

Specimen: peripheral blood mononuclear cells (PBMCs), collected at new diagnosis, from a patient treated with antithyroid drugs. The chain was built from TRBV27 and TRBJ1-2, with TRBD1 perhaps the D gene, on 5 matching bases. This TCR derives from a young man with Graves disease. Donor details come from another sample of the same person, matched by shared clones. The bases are TGTGCCAGCTCTCCCATAAGGGGACGAACGGGCTATGGCTACACCTTC. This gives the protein CASSPIRGRTGYGYTF.